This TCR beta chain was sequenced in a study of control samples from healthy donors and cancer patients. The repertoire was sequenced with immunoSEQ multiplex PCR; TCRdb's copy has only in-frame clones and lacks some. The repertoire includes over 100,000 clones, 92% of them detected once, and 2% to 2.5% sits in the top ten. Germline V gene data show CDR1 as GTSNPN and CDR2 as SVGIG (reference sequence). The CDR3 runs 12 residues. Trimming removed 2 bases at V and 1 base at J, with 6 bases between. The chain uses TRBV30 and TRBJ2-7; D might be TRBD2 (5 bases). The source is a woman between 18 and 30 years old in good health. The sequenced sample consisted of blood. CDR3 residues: CAWSPGSYEQYF. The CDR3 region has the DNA TGTGCCTGGAGTCCGGGATCCTACGAGCAGTACTTC.